A single sample gave rise to the 28 T cell receptor beta chains below, sequenced in a study of blood T cell repertoires in COVID-19. Method: immunoSEQ multiplex PCR; TCRdb's copy keeps in-frame clones and lacks some. The sample includes about 110,000 clones, around four fifths seen only once; the top ten take approximately 7.9%. Sequenced input: peripheral blood. Every receptor here comes from a man between 65 and 85 years old with acute or convalescent COVID-19.

CDR3 loop: CASSLAGRGEQYF. In DNA form, the CDR3 reads TGTGCCAGCAGCTTGGCGGGGAGGGGTGAGCAGTACTTC. V is TRBV5-6 and J is TRBJ2-7; 7 bases line up with TRBD2. This CDR3 has 13 residues. The germline CDR1 and CDR2 sequences are SGHDT and YYEEEE. V lost 0 bases to trimming and J lost 7 bases; unmatched junction nucleotides: 4. Full variable domain (rest looked up from reference TRBV5-6 and TRBJ2-7): DAGVTQSPTHLIKTRGQQVTLRCSPKSGHDTVSWYQQALGQGPQFIFQYYEEEERQRGNFPDRFSGHQFPNYSSELNVNALLLGDSALYLCASSLAGRGEQYFGPGTRLTVT.

This clone occurred a few times. This chain joins TRBV19 and TRBJ1-1; perhaps TRBD1 as D (6 bases). CDR1 is LNHDA, CDR2 SQIVND, per germline (reference sequence). Trimming shortened V by 7 bases and J by 6 bases, and 18 bases separated the two germline ends. There are 14 residues in the CDR3. This chain's CDR3 is CASTDRGGAAEAFF. CDR3 coding DNA: TGTGCCAGTACCGATAGGGGGGGCGCGGCTGAAGCTTTCTTT.

Concerning this clone: In the same sample, other DNA sequences code for this CDR3. The chain links TRBV2 to TRBJ2-7; no clear D. CDR1 is SNHLY and CDR2 is FYNNEI in the germline V gene. This CDR3 comprises 12 residues. V dropped 3 bases and J dropped 1 base, with 4 bases sitting between them. Here the CDR3 reads CASSDESYEQYF. The DNA for the CDR3 is TGTGCCAGCAGTGACGAGTCCTACGAGCAGTACTTC.

This chain links TRBV29-1 with TRBJ1-4; TRBD1 is a possible D gene (5 bases). The CDR3 contains 14 residues. The germline V gene has CDR1 SQVTM and CDR2 ANQGSEA. V lost 7 bases to trimming and J lost 7 bases, with 19 bases between them. CDR3 region: CSAQGGEDSEKLFF. DNA of the CDR3: TGCAGCGCCCAGGGAGGGGAAGATAGTGAAAAACTGTTTTTT.

This CDR3 reads CASSQLTRERGYTF. CDR3 nucleotides: TGTGCCAGCAGCCAGCTTACACGGGAACGGGGCTACACCTTC. The V and J genes are TRBV5-4 and TRBJ1-2; no clear D. There are 14 residues in the CDR3. V shed 4 bases and J shed 8 bases, with 18 bases lying between them. The germline V gene encodes CDR1 SGHNT and CDR2 YYREEE (reference sequence).

This chain joins TRBV6-6 and TRBJ1-1; D ambiguous. The germline gives CDR1 MNHNY, CDR2 SVGAGI (reference sequence). The CDR3 sequence is 12 residues long. Deletions cut 0 bases from V and 8 bases from J, with 7 bases between. CDR3 nucleotide sequence: TGTGCCAGCAGTTACTCGACCGGGGAAGCTTTCTTT. Translating it yields CASSYSTGEAFF.

This sequence joins TRBV4-1 and TRBJ2-3; 11 bases map to TRBD2. The CDR3 totals 18 residues. Germline CDR1 reads MGHRA; CDR2 reads YSYEKL. Trimming took 0 bases from V and 2 from J; bases not matched to a gene: 7. This chain's CDR3 is CASSQDRGTSGLTDTQYF. DNA of the CDR3: TGCGCCAGCAGCCAAGATCGGGGGACTAGCGGACTCACAGATACGCAGTATTTT.

The CDR3: CASSARGLGQGYEQYF. CDR3 nucleotide sequence: TGTGCCAGCAGCGCCAGGGGGCTAGGGCAGGGATACGAGCAGTACTTC. The V call is TRBV7-3, the J call TRBJ2-7; 8 positions match TRBD1. The length of the CDR3 is 16 residues. J was trimmed by 4 bases and V by 5 bases; bases with no gene match: 13. Looked up from germline, CDR1 is SGHTA and CDR2 is FQGTGA.

The rearrangement links TRBV7-9 to TRBJ1-2; no reliable D call. Trimming took off 1 base at V and 2 bases at J, with 8 bases between the two ends. This CDR3 contains 14 residues. Germline CDR1 SEHNR, CDR2 FQNEAQ (reference sequence). CDR3 region: CASSLGGMNYGYTF. In DNA, the CDR3 is TGTGCCAGCAGCTTAGGAGGGATGAACTATGGCTACACCTTC.

This chain joins TRBV6-6 and TRBJ2-4; 7 bases agree with TRBD2. With 5 bases clipped from V and 9 bases from J, the junction kept 16 bases outside the gene matches. Germline CDR1 is MNHNY and CDR2 is SVGAGI (reference sequence). The CDR3 totals 16 residues. The CDR3 nucleotides read TGTGCCAGCAGTCTCGGACTAGATGGTGTTCTAGCCATTCAGTACTTC. This gives the protein CASSLGLDGVLAIQYF.

The rearrangement joins TRBV6-5 to TRBJ2-7; 7 nucleotides match TRBD1. Germline V lookup: CDR1 MNHEY, CDR2 SVGAGI. CDR3 length: 15 amino acids. J was trimmed by 6 bases and V by 2 bases; bases with no gene match: 10. CDR3 sequence reads: CASSYQSTGILEQYF. The CDR3 nucleotides read TGTGCCAGCAGTTACCAATCGACAGGGATTCTCGAGCAGTACTTC.

The chain uses TRBV28 and TRBJ2-7; a possible D gene is TRBD2 (6 bases). V was cut by 1 base and J by 3 bases, with 13 bases left in between. Germline-derived CDR1 and CDR2 are MDHEN and SYDVKM. This CDR3 has 15 amino acids. CDR3 nucleotide sequence: TGTGCCAGCAGTTTATTAGGCGGGACCCTCTACGAGCAGTACTTC. Translated: CASSLLGGTLYEQYF. Full variable domain (outside the CDR3, taken from reference TRBV28 and TRBJ2-7): DVKVTQSSRYLVKRTGEKVFLECVQDMDHENMFWYRQDPGLGLRLIYFSYDVKMKEKGDIPEGYSVSREKKERFSLILESASTNQTSMYLCASSLLGGTLYEQYFGPGTRLTVT.

The chain couples TRBV7-3 to TRBJ2-1; tentatively, D is TRBD1 (6 bases). V was pared by 4 bases and J by 7 bases, with 17 bases between. CDR1 is SGHTA and CDR2 is FQGTGA in the germline V gene. The CDR3 runs to 15 residues. CDR3 residues: CASSYSGATGNEQFF. In DNA, the CDR3 is TGTGCCAGCAGCTATTCAGGGGCAACAGGGAATGAGCAGTTCTTC.

This CDR3 reads CSASGLAGVQETQYF. DNA of the CDR3: TGCAGTGCTAGTGGGCTAGCGGGGGTCCAAGAGACCCAGTACTTC. This sequence joins TRBV20-1 and TRBJ2-5; 10 bases match TRBD2. CDR1 DFQATT and CDR2 SNEGSKA come from the germline V gene (reference sequence). The CDR3 has 15 amino acids. V gave up 3 bases and J gave up 1 base; unmatched junction bases: 5.

The chain employs TRBV5-1 and TRBJ1-6, with no clear D. The V and J ends lost 0 bases and 7 bases respectively, with 8 bases between them. This CDR3 contains 14 residues. Germline loops: CDR1 SGHRS, CDR2 YFSETQ. CDR3: CASSLVQVNSPLHF. The CDR3 DNA sequence: TGCGCCAGCAGCTTGGTTCAGGTGAATTCACCCCTCCACTTT.

The chain recombines TRBV20-1 with TRBJ2-7; 11 positions match TRBD2. This CDR3 comprises 15 residues. Trimming took 3 bases from V and 4 from J; bases not matched to a gene: 8. Per germline, CDR1 DFQATT and CDR2 SNEGSKA (reference sequence). CDR3 DNA: TGCAGTGCTAGTCCACTAGCGGGAGCCTTATACGAGCAGTACTTC. This codes for CSASPLAGALYEQYF.

The V call is TRBV7-2, the J call TRBJ2-1; 9 bases map to TRBD2. The ends lost 5 bases at V and 8 bases at J; junction bases unmatched: 13. Germline CDR1 reads SGHTA; CDR2 reads FQGNSA. The CDR3 spans 16 residues. The CDR3 here is CASSPFRSGRGDEQFF. The CDR3 region has the DNA TGTGCCAGCAGCCCCTTCCGTAGCGGGAGAGGCGATGAGCAGTTCTTC.

This sequence joins TRBV10-3 and TRBJ2-2; 10 bases map to TRBD1. The CDR3 length is 15 residues. Germline-derived CDR1 and CDR2 are ENHRY and SYGVKD. The V segment lost 6 bases and the J segment 5 bases; nucleotides outside the gene matches: 6. CDR3 sequence: CAISPEGQGTGELFF. Here the CDR3 DNA reads TGTGCCATCAGCCCAGAGGGACAGGGGACCGGGGAGCTGTTTTTT.

J is TRBJ2-3 and V is TRBV9, with 8 positions matching TRBD2. The CDR3 runs 16 residues. Germline V CDR1 and CDR2: SGDLS, YYNGEE. J was trimmed by 0 bases and V by 6 bases; bases with no gene match: 9. The CDR3 loop is CASTPPGGASTDTQYF. The CDR3 nucleotides are TGTGCCAGCACCCCGCCGGGGGGGGCGAGCACAGATACGCAGTATTTT.

The V call is TRBV10-3, the J call TRBJ1-1; D is ambiguous. Trimming left V 10 bases short and J 0 bases short, with 18 bases between. CDR3 size: 15 residues. CDR1 and CDR2 (germline): ENHRY, SYGVKD. This chain's CDR3 is CATVALVSMNTEAFF. CDR3 DNA: TGTGCCACCGTCGCGCTGGTCTCTATGAACACTGAAGCTTTCTTT.

This clone was picked up one time. The CDR3 sequence is CSVRTGNTEAFF. The DNA of the CDR3 is TGCAGCGTTAGGACAGGGAACACTGAAGCTTTCTTT. This sequence joins TRBV29-1 and TRBJ1-1; 7 nucleotides agree with TRBD1. V lost 5 bases to trimming and J lost 1 base; unmatched junction nucleotides: 1. This CDR3 has 12 residues. Germline lookup yields CDR1 SQVTM and CDR2 ANQGSEA.

The V and J genes are TRBV28 and TRBJ1-2; the D gene is possibly TRBD1 (6 bases). Germline CDR1 is MDHEN and CDR2 is SYDVKM. The CDR3 is 12 residues long. V was pared by 5 bases and J by 7 bases, with 11 bases between. CDR3 DNA sequence: TGTGCCAGCAGTCGACCAGGGGCTGGCTACACCTTC. Protein: CASSRPGAGYTF.

This clone was picked up a small number of times. The chain links TRBV6-2 or TRBV6-3 to TRBJ1-6; D might be TRBD1 (6 bases). Germline assignment: CDR1 MNHEY and CDR2 SVGEGT. Trimming pared 2 bases from V and 5 bases from J, leaving 10 bases between. The CDR3 is 15 residues long. In DNA form, the CDR3 reads TGTGCCAGCAGTTACCAACAGGGCCATAATTCACCCCTCCACTTT. Protein sequence: CASSYQQGHNSPLHF.

The V and J genes are TRBV28 and TRBJ2-3, with 7 bases lining up with TRBD2. J lost 0 bases, V lost 7 bases, and 7 bases had no gene match. CDR1 MDHEN and CDR2 SYDVKM come from the germline V gene. The CDR3 is 15 amino acids. In nucleotides, the CDR3 is TGTGCCAGCACGAAAGCGGGGTTCAGCACAGATACGCAGTATTTT. It codes for CASTKAGFSTDTQYF. Combining the CDR3 with reference TRBV28 and TRBJ2-3 gives the whole variable domain DVKVTQSSRYLVKRTGEKVFLECVQDMDHENMFWYRQDPGLGLRLIYFSYDVKMKEKGDIPEGYSVSREKKERFSLILESASTNQTSMYLCASTKAGFSTDTQYFGPGTRLTVL.

The rearrangement joins TRBV28 to TRBJ2-7, with 11 bases lining up with TRBD1. Germline CDR1 MDHEN, CDR2 SYDVKM. Unmatched junction bases numbered 4, after V lost 1 base and J lost 5 bases. The length of the CDR3 is 15 residues. CDR3 region: CASSLSDRGLNEQYF. The CDR3 DNA follows: TGTGCCAGCAGTTTATCGGACAGGGGGCTAAACGAGCAGTACTTC.

The chain joins TRBV5-1 to TRBJ2-2, with 9 bases fitting TRBD2. The germline CDR1 and CDR2 sequences are SGHRS and YFSETQ. The CDR3 is 16 residues long. The junction had 11 bases not matched to a gene; V was cut back by 4 bases and J by 7 bases. For the CDR3, the DNA is TGCGCCAGCAGCCTGAATGGACTAGCGCTTGGCGGGGAGCTGTTTTTT. Amino acids: CASSLNGLALGGELFF. Full variable domain (rest looked up from reference TRBV5-1 and TRBJ2-2): KAGVTQTPRYLIKTRGQQVTLSCSPISGHRSVSWYQQTPGQGLQFLFEYFSETQRNKGNFPGRFSGRQFSNSRSEMNVSTLELGDSALYLCASSLNGLALGGELFFGEGSRLTVL.

The V gene is TRBV6-5, the J gene TRBJ2-4; 14 bases match TRBD2. CDR3 length equals 16 residues. V lost 4 bases, J lost 5 bases, and 4 bases stayed unmatched. CDR1 and CDR2 (germline): MNHEY, SVGAGI. The CDR3 DNA is TGTGCCAGCAGTTCGGGACTAGCGGGGGCTCAAAACATTCAGTACTTC. As protein: CASSSGLAGAQNIQYF.

The V gene is TRBV2, the J gene TRBJ1-5; no definite D call. Trimming stripped 0 bases from V and 2 bases from J, with 11 bases between. CDR3 length equals 16 residues. Germline V CDR1 and CDR2: SNHLY, FYNNEI. CDR3 bases: TGTGCCAGCAGTGAAGCGCGGAGGGCTGGCAATCAGCCCCAGCATTTT. Its translation: CASSEARRAGNQPQHF. Together with reference TRBV2 and TRBJ1-5, the CDR3 gives the full variable domain: EPEVTQTPSHQVTQMGQEVILRCVPISNHLYFYWYRQILGQKVEFLVSFYNNEISEKSEIFDDQFSVERPDGSNFTLKIRSTKLEDSAMYFCASSEARRAGNQPQHFGDGTRLSIL.